Reported below is one TCR beta chain. The sample comes from a study of shared clonotypes between healthy human individuals. Per the germline V gene, CDR1 is MDHEN and CDR2 is SYDVKM. The V end lost 5 bases, the J end lost 0 bases, and 17 bases lay between the germline ends. This CDR3 region has 17 residues. TCRdb keeps only in-frame clones here, not all; method: immunoSEQ multiplex PCR. The sample shows roughly 2.2 million clones, more than 80% of them seen only once. Sequencing was performed on naive CD4+ T cells from PBMCs. Subset denoted: CD45RA+ positively selected. This sequence was found in a man aged 18 to 30 in good health. Some clones in this sample may be carry-over from other donors' samples. V is TRBV28 and J is TRBJ1-5; D may be TRBD1 (5 bases). The CDR3 DNA reads TGTGCCAGCAGTGGGACCTGGGGGGTTTATAGCAATCAGCCCCAGCATTTT. Its protein product is CASSGTWGVYSNQPQHF.